These 24 T cell receptor beta chains were all obtained from the same sample, sequenced in a study of blood T cell repertoires in COVID-19. Clones were read by immunoSEQ multiplex PCR, and TCRdb kept only the in-frame ones, dropping some. The sample shows approximately 230,000 clones, around 82% of them seen only once. The sequencing input was peripheral blood. The receptors were gathered from a man aged 80 or over with acute or convalescent COVID-19.

CDR3 sequence (DNA): TGTGCCAGCTCACCACCGGGCGGGGTAGGCCTCTCCTACAATGAGCAGTTCTTC. The encoded protein is CASSPPGGVGLSYNEQFF. The rearrangement links TRBV18 to TRBJ2-1; TRBD2 might be the D (6 bases). CDR3 size: 18 residues. Germline CDR1 KGHSH, CDR2 LQKENI. Trimming took off 0 bases at V and 0 bases at J, with 15 bases between the two ends.

The V gene is TRBV3-1 (or the pseudogene TRBV3-2), the J gene TRBJ2-5; D may be TRBD2 (5 bases). The CDR3 totals 16 residues. V lost 6 bases, J lost 4 bases, and 21 bases lay in between. The germline CDR1 and CDR2 sequences are LGHDT and YNNKEL (reference sequence). CDR3 DNA: TGTGCCAGCAGTTCCAACTCAGAGGGCCGATTAGAGACCCAGTACTTC. Translating gives CASSSNSEGRLETQYF.

J is TRBJ1-1 and V is TRBV19; the D is unclear. V gave up 4 bases and J gave up 3 bases, with 6 bases separating them. Germline CDR1 reads LNHDA; CDR2 reads SQIVND (reference sequence). The CDR3 is made up of 12 amino acids. DNA for the CDR3: TGTGCCAGTAGTAACGGGGACACTGAAGCTTTCTTT. It is translated as CASSNGDTEAFF.

The chain joins TRBV7-2 to TRBJ1-5; D ambiguous. Germline V gene data show CDR1 as SGHTA and CDR2 as FQGNSA. Trimming stripped 4 bases from V and 9 bases from J, with 10 bases between. This CDR3 region has 12 residues. CDR3 residues: CASSSARGPQHF. In nucleotides, the CDR3 is TGTGCCAGCAGCTCAGCCCGGGGGCCCCAGCATTTT.

A remark on this clone: A read error may account for a junction end that differs from germline. The CDR3 is CASSPEGGHQVAF. CDR3 DNA sequence: TGCGCCAGCAGCCCGGAAGGTGGACACCAGGTCGCCTTC. V and J are TRBV5-1 and TRBJ1-2; a weak D match, TRBD1 (5 bases). The CDR3 spans 13 residues. Germline values: CDR1 SGHRS, CDR2 YFSETQ.

The rearrangement uses TRBV5-1 and TRBJ2-7; D remains ambiguous. CDR3 length: 12 residues. Germline values: CDR1 SGHRS, CDR2 YFSETQ. Deletions cut 4 bases from V and 2 bases from J, with 7 bases between. CDR3 in amino acids: CASSQNPYEQYF. The CDR3 region has the DNA TGCGCCAGCAGCCAGAATCCCTACGAGCAGTACTTC.

The J gene is TRBJ1-2, the V gene TRBV18, with D tentatively TRBD1 (6 bases). The CDR3 spans 17 residues. Trimming stripped 2 bases from V and 4 bases from J, with 20 bases between. Germline CDR1 KGHSH, CDR2 LQKENI. The CDR3 sequence: CASSPILVAQGPYGYTF. In nucleotides, the CDR3 is TGTGCCAGCTCACCAATATTGGTCGCCCAGGGGCCCTATGGCTACACCTTC.

The chain links TRBV6-5 to TRBJ2-2; 7 bases agree with TRBD2. With 4 bases clipped from V and 3 bases from J, the junction kept 2 bases outside the gene matches. The CDR3 has 14 amino acids. Germline V CDR1 and CDR2: MNHEY, SVGAGI. The CDR3: CASSFLADTGELFF. As DNA, the CDR3 is TGTGCCAGCAGTTTCCTAGCGGACACCGGGGAGCTGTTTTTT.

This chain uses TRBV18 with TRBJ2-5, with D unclear. The V end lost 3 bases, the J end lost 5 bases, and 13 bases lay between the germline ends. This CDR3 is 14 amino acids long. Per the germline V gene, CDR1 is KGHSH and CDR2 is LQKENI. The CDR3 DNA reads as TGTGCCAGCTCACCTCTGGCGCTCGGGGAGACCCAGTACTTC. Translated, it gives CASSPLALGETQYF.

Only one count was recorded for this clone. The V call is TRBV10-2, the J call TRBJ2-6, with D possibly matching TRBD1 (6 bases). This CDR3 has 16 residues. The V gene's germline CDR1 is WSHSY and CDR2 SAAADI. Trimming took off 6 bases at V and 0 bases at J, with 12 bases between the two ends. CDR3 protein: CASRDSLYSGANVLTF. CDR3 in DNA: TGCGCCAGCAGGGACAGCTTATACTCTGGGGCCAACGTCCTGACTTTC.

This clone was counted a single time. The chain has TRBV6-5 and TRBJ1-1; D remains ambiguous. V was trimmed by 4 bases and J by 1 base, leaving 7 bases between them. CDR1 MNHEY and CDR2 SVGAGI come from the germline V gene. CDR3 size: 13 residues. The CDR3 loop is CASSSGKNTEAFF. CDR3 DNA: TGTGCCAGCAGTTCCGGGAAGAACACTGAAGCTTTCTTT.

The CDR3 DNA reads as TGTGCCAGCAGCTTGCTACGGACAGAGAACATGAACACTGAAGCTTTCTTT. Translated: CASSLLRTENMNTEAFF. The chain has TRBV11-3 and TRBJ1-1, with D possibly matching TRBD1 (6 bases). The V end lost 3 bases, the J end lost 0 bases, and 17 bases lay between the germline ends. Germline V gene data show CDR1 as SGHNT and CDR2 as YENEEA. This CDR3 has 17 amino acids.

The chain recombines TRBV18 with TRBJ2-4; maybe TRBD1 (5 bases). Trimming pared 3 bases from V and 9 bases from J, leaving 15 bases between. CDR3 length equals 14 residues. Germline V lookup: CDR1 KGHSH, CDR2 LQKENI. The CDR3 region is CASSPLDTYFIQYF. The CDR3 DNA reads as TGTGCCAGCTCACCCCTGGACACTTACTTCATTCAGTACTTC.

This clone has only a few counts. J is TRBJ1-1 and V is TRBV2; D gene ambiguous. The V end lost 4 bases, the J end lost 1 base, and 13 bases lay between the germline ends. Per the germline V gene, CDR1 is SNHLY and CDR2 is FYNNEI. This CDR3 is built from 15 residues. The CDR3 loop is CASSVGRRENTEAFF. The DNA of the CDR3 is TGTGCCAGCAGTGTAGGTCGGAGGGAGAACACTGAAGCTTTCTTT.

V and J are TRBV11-3 and TRBJ2-7; possible D gene TRBD2, 6 bases. The CDR3 covers 15 residues. The germline V gene has CDR1 SGHNT and CDR2 YENEEA. Trimming took off 0 bases at V and 4 bases at J, with 13 bases between the two ends. CDR3 in amino acids: CASSLDSNSGYEQYF. CDR3 nucleotide sequence: TGTGCCAGCAGCTTAGATTCGAACAGCGGGTACGAGCAGTACTTC.

The genes are TRBV3-1 (or the pseudogene TRBV3-2) and TRBJ1-2; TRBD1 matches 12 bases. V dropped 0 bases and J dropped 7; count of bases not matched to a gene: 12. Germline V gives CDR1 LGHDT, CDR2 YNNKEL (reference sequence). The CDR3 spans 18 residues. Here the CDR3 reads CASSQEGFVGQGARGYTF. The CDR3, as DNA: TGTGCCAGCAGCCAAGAGGGGTTCGTGGGACAGGGGGCGCGTGGCTACACCTTC.

The CDR3 DNA follows: TGTGCCATCAGTGAGTCCCTTAGTAATGAAAAACTGTTTTTT. It codes for CAISESLSNEKLFF. V is TRBV10-3 and J is TRBJ1-4; D call uncertain. The CDR3 has 14 residues. V lost 0 bases and J lost 4, with 6 bases in between. Germline V gene data show CDR1 as ENHRY and CDR2 as SYGVKD.

This chain links TRBV19 with TRBJ1-5; 7 bases are a match to TRBD1. The V segment lost 10 bases and the J segment 10 bases; nucleotides outside the gene matches: 13. Germline V gene sequence: CDR1 LNHDA, CDR2 SQIVND (reference sequence). There are 13 residues in the CDR3. The CDR3 DNA follows: TGTGCCACCGACAGGGCTCCCGGGGGTCCCCAGCATTTT. It encodes CATDRAPGGPQHF. The variable domain in full, completed from reference TRBV19 and TRBJ1-5, reads DGGITQSPKYLFRKEGQNVTLSCEQNLNHDAMYWYRQDPGQGLRLIYYSQIVNDFQKGDIAEGYSVSREKKESFPLTVTSAQKNPTAFYLCATDRAPGGPQHFGDGTRLSIL.

This clone occurred many times. The rearrangement joins TRBV7-9 to TRBJ1-2, with TRBD1 identical over 7 bases. CDR1 is SEHNR and CDR2 is FQNEAQ in the germline V gene (reference sequence). The CDR3 is made up of 12 amino acids. J lost 9 bases, V lost 5 bases, and 6 bases had no gene match. This CDR3 is CASSNPTGRYTF. The CDR3 nucleotides are TGTGCCAGCAGCAACCCGACAGGGCGCTACACCTTC.

This clone was counted only a few times. This chain links TRBV30 with TRBJ2-2; possibly TRBD2 for D (7 bases). V was shortened by 0 bases and J by 7 bases, with 12 bases between the two germline ends. This CDR3 contains 14 residues. The germline V gene has CDR1 GTSNPN and CDR2 SVGIG (reference sequence). CDR3 in amino acids: CAWSVGGPGGELFF. In DNA, the CDR3 is TGTGCCTGGAGTGTGGGGGGGCCCGGCGGGGAGCTGTTTTTT.

The chain's CDR3 is CASSQVNLLAKNIQYF. The DNA of the CDR3 is TGCGCCAGCAGCCAAGTTAACTTGCTAGCCAAAAACATTCAGTACTTC. The chain has TRBV4-1 and TRBJ2-4; no firm D call. Trimming took 1 base from V and 0 from J, leaving 10 bases between them. Germline assignment: CDR1 MGHRA and CDR2 YSYEKL. The CDR3 has 16 residues.

V is TRBV6-5 and J is TRBJ1-2; no clear D. Germline V CDR1 and CDR2: MNHEY, SVGAGI. This CDR3 has 15 amino acids. Trimming shortened V by 6 bases and J by 5 bases, and 19 bases separated the two germline ends. DNA of the CDR3: TGTGCCAGCAGGCCCGACCAGCGGCGGGGTTATGGCTACACCTTC. As protein: CASRPDQRRGYGYTF.

The chain recombines TRBV7-9 with TRBJ2-1; 9 positions match TRBD2. CDR1 and CDR2 from the germline V gene are SEHNR and FQNEAQ (reference sequence). The J segment lost 15 bases and the V segment lost 3 bases, leaving 3 bases of the junction unmatched. The CDR3 extends over 11 amino acids. CDR3 coding DNA: TGTGCCAGCAGCTTCGCGGGAGGGTTGTTCTTC. This translates into CASSFAGGLFF. Full variable domain (missing parts from reference TRBV7-9 and TRBJ2-1): DTGVSQNPRHKITKRGQNVTFRCDPISEHNRLYWYRQTLGQGPEFLTYFQNEAQLEKSRLLSDRFSAERPKGSFSTLEIQRTEQGDSAMYLCASSFAGGLFFGPGTRLTVL.

CDR3 sequence reads: CSVLTGGYEQYF. The CDR3 region has the DNA TGCAGCGTCCTGACAGGGGGCTACGAGCAGTACTTC. The chain couples TRBV29-1 to TRBJ2-7; TRBD1 matches 9 bases. Germline assignment: CDR1 SQVTM and CDR2 ANQGSEA. The trim removed 6 bases at V and 3 bases at J, leaving 3 bases unmatched. CDR3 size: 12 residues.